This TCR beta chain comes out of a study of chemoradiotherapy in HPV16-positive cancers. Germline CDR1 and CDR2: SGHRS and YFSETQ. CDR3 length equals 15 residues. J lost 8 bases, V lost 3 bases, and 6 bases had no gene match. General observations from the study: In HPV16-positive patients, HPV-responsive T-cell expansion tracked better recurrence-free survival. Functional assays defining HPV-specific T cells used only a couple of HPV16-positive patients. Candidate HPV-specific clones and E7-related TCR motifs grew in tumor during treatment.

On this clone itself: Its antigen remains unknown.

Samples were taken several times over chemoradiotherapy. Assay: immunoSEQ multiplex PCR; the TCRdb copy retains only in-frame clones and omits some. The table includes under 35,000 clones, 93% detected once. This TCR was recovered from a human donor with HPV-associated anogenital cancer. The source material was blood, sampled from a patient who underwent chemoradiotherapy. This sequence joins TRBV5-1 and TRBJ2-1, with 12 bases aligning to TRBD1. CDR3 bases: TGCGCCAGCAGCTGGGGGACAGGGGGCGCATATGAGCAGTTCTTC. It codes for CASSWGTGGAYEQFF.